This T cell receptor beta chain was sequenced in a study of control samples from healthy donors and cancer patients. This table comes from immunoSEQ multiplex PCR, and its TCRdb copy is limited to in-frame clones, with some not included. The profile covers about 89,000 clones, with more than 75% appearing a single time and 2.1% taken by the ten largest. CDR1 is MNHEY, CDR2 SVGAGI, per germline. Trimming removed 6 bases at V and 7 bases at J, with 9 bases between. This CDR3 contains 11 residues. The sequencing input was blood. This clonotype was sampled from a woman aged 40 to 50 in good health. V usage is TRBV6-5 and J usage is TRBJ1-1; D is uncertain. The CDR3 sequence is CASRNTDEAFF. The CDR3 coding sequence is TGTGCCAGCAGAAACACAGATGAAGCTTTCTTT.